The next 15 T cell receptor beta chains were all read from a single sample in a study of blood T cell repertoires in COVID-19. The protocol was immunoSEQ multiplex PCR, while the TCRdb copy is restricted to in-frame clones and leaves out a portion. Among over 60,000 clones listed, around nine tenths were seen once. Material: peripheral blood. The receptors stem from a man aged 65 to 85 with active or convalescent COVID-19.

This clone was counted a single time. V usage is TRBV6-1 and J usage is TRBJ1-5; D is uncertain. There are 15 residues in the CDR3. CDR1 and CDR2 (germline): MNHNS, SASEGT. V lost 2 bases, J lost 7 bases, and 15 bases lay in between. CDR3 region: CASSESGSRMQPQHF. CDR3 nucleotides: TGTGCCAGCAGTGAATCTGGGAGTCGGATGCAGCCCCAGCATTTT.

The chain combines TRBV7-9 with TRBJ2-2; 11 bases agree with TRBD2. The J segment lost 1 base and the V segment lost 5 bases, leaving 6 bases of the junction unmatched. Per the germline V gene, CDR1 is SEHNR and CDR2 is FQNEAQ (reference sequence). This CDR3 spans 17 amino acids. The CDR3: CASSPHGLAGNTGELFF. The CDR3 bases are TGTGCCAGCAGCCCCCATGGACTAGCGGGGAACACCGGGGAGCTGTTTTTT.

The chain couples TRBV5-1 to TRBJ2-3; TRBD2 might be the D (6 bases). The ends were cut back, 5 bases at V and 2 bases at J, with 12 bases in the middle. CDR1 SGHRS and CDR2 YFSETQ come from the germline V gene. The CDR3 covers 14 residues. The CDR3: CASRSPGATDTQYF. The DNA of the CDR3 is TGCGCCAGCAGGAGTCCGGGAGCCACAGATACGCAGTATTTT.

In regard to this clone: Other DNA sequences within the sample encode an identical CDR3. This chain links TRBV19 with TRBJ2-4, with 10 bases that match TRBD1. The CDR3 length is 15 residues. Looked up from germline, CDR1 is LNHDA and CDR2 is SQIVND (reference sequence). V was pared by 2 bases and J by 4 bases, with 2 bases of the junction left unmatched. In DNA, the CDR3 is TGTGCCAGTAGTATACTGGGACAGGGGAAAAACATTCAGTACTTC. It encodes CASSILGQGKNIQYF.

This chain joins TRBV11-3 and TRBJ2-7, with D possibly being TRBD2 (5 bases). The V gene's germline CDR1 is SGHNT and CDR2 YENEEA. CDR3 size: 15 residues. Trimming removed 0 bases at V and 1 base at J, with 10 bases between. The CDR3: CASSLDTGISYEQYF. The DNA of the CDR3 is TGTGCCAGCAGCTTAGATACCGGGATTTCCTACGAGCAGTACTTC.

The chain links TRBV6-5 to TRBJ2-2, with TRBD1 matching 9 bases. The length of the CDR3 is 15 residues. V was clipped by 6 bases and J by 5 bases; unmatched bases: 7. Germline V gene lookup returns CDR1 MNHEY and CDR2 SVGAGI. The chain's CDR3 is CASRIQGALTGELFF. The DNA of the CDR3 is TGTGCCAGCAGGATACAGGGGGCGCTGACCGGGGAGCTGTTTTTT.

The rearrangement joins TRBV12-3 or TRBV12-4 to TRBJ2-7, with D possibly TRBD1 on 6 matching bases. The CDR3 runs to 13 residues. V shed 5 bases and J shed 3 bases, with 11 bases lying between them. This CDR3 reads CASSRQELYEQYF. In nucleotides, the CDR3 is TGTGCCAGCAGTCGACAGGAACTCTACGAGCAGTACTTC.

The chain carries TRBV29-1 and TRBJ2-1; TRBD2 agrees at 12 bases. Germline loops: CDR1 SQVTM, CDR2 ANQGSEA. Trimming cost V 6 bases and J 8 bases; bases outside gene matches: 14. The CDR3 contains 16 residues. The CDR3 DNA sequence: TGCAGCGTGATCCCCTTAACTAGCGGGAGGATGTATGAGCAGTTCTTC. This gives the protein CSVIPLTSGRMYEQFF.

The chain joins TRBV3-1 (or the pseudogene TRBV3-2) to TRBJ1-3; D gene uncertain. Germline V gives CDR1 LGHDT, CDR2 YNNKEL (reference sequence). V lost 6 bases to trimming and J lost 0 bases, with 15 bases between them. The CDR3 covers 16 residues. The CDR3 coding sequence is TGTGCCAGCAGTCTCACACCCGGACTCTCTGGAAACACCATATATTTT. It yields the protein CASSLTPGLSGNTIYF.

The V gene is TRBV6-5, the J gene TRBJ2-5; 10 bases map to TRBD1. Germline assignment: CDR1 MNHEY and CDR2 SVGAGI. Germline trimming cut 4 bases from V and 4 bases from J; bases unmatched to any gene: 6. This CDR3 has 15 amino acids. The CDR3 spells CASSWGQGKGETQYF. Written as DNA, the CDR3 is TGTGCCAGCAGTTGGGGACAGGGGAAAGGAGAGACCCAGTACTTC.

This clone was detected once. CDR3 DNA sequence: TGTGCCAGTAGTATCCTAGGGCGGGCTGCTAATCAGCCCCAGCATTTT. This translates into CASSILGRAANQPQHF. The rearrangement uses TRBV19 and TRBJ1-5; D remains unclear. The germline CDR1 and CDR2 sequences are LNHDA and SQIVND (reference sequence). The CDR3 spans 16 residues. V was cut by 3 bases and J by 4 bases, with 16 bases left in between.

The chain links TRBV5-1 to TRBJ1-2; 7 bases are a match to TRBD1. This CDR3 contains 16 residues. V was clipped by 4 bases and J by 3 bases; unmatched bases: 12. Germline V gene sequence: CDR1 SGHRS, CDR2 YFSETQ. CDR3 sequence reads: CASSLGGNRGDYGYTF. Here the CDR3 DNA reads TGCGCCAGCAGCCTGGGCGGGAACAGGGGCGACTATGGCTACACCTTC.

V gene TRBV25-1 combines with J gene TRBJ1-5; 7 bases agree with TRBD1. The CDR3 runs to 15 residues. Unmatched junction bases numbered 6, after V lost 4 bases and J lost 3 bases. Germline lookup yields CDR1 MGHDK and CDR2 SYGVNS. In nucleotides, the CDR3 is TGTGCCAGCAGTGGGTTGACAGGGACCAATCAGCCCCAGCATTTT. This gives the protein CASSGLTGTNQPQHF.

The chain has TRBV10-1 and TRBJ2-3; 8 bases are shared with TRBD2. V was pared by 6 bases and J by 4 bases, with 9 bases of the junction left unmatched. This CDR3 comprises 15 residues. Germline lookup yields CDR1 WNHNN and CDR2 SYGVQD (reference sequence). The DNA for the CDR3 is TGCGCCAGCAGCAATAGCGGGACGGGGTCAGATACGCAGTATTTT. Translation gives CASSNSGTGSDTQYF.

The V gene is TRBV19, the J gene TRBJ2-5; 10 nucleotides match TRBD1. Germline V gene data show CDR1 as LNHDA and CDR2 as SQIVND (reference sequence). The J segment lost 2 bases and the V segment lost 8 bases, leaving 5 bases of the junction unmatched. CDR3 length: 14 residues. In DNA, the CDR3 is TGTGCCAGTCGGCAGGACAGGGGGCAAGAGACCCAGTACTTC. Translation: CASRQDRGQETQYF. The whole variable domain, remainder taken from reference TRBV19 and TRBJ2-5, is DGGITQSPKYLFRKEGQNVTLSCEQNLNHDAMYWYRQDPGQGLRLIYYSQIVNDFQKGDIAEGYSVSREKKESFPLTVTSAQKNPTAFYLCASRQDRGQETQYFGPGTRLLVL.